Presented here are 24 T cell receptor beta chains from one specimen sequenced in a study of blood T cell repertoires in COVID-19. Generated by immunoSEQ multiplex PCR, the TCRdb table keeps only in-frame clones and is missing some. The sample lists fewer than 250,000 clones, approximately 90% occurring once. Sequencing input: PBMCs or T cells enriched from blood (not recorded which). The origin of the receptors is a man in his fifties or sixties who had been exposed to COVID-19.

The CDR3 sequence is CASSLAGVETQYF. CDR3 in DNA: TGTGCCAGCAGCTTAGCAGGGGTGGAGACCCAGTACTTC. The chain employs TRBV7-9 and TRBJ2-5; weak D call: TRBD1 (5 bases). Between the trimmed V and J ends, which lost 0 bases and 5 bases, there was a span of 7 bases. The CDR3 length is 13 residues. The germline V gene encodes CDR1 SEHNR and CDR2 FQNEAQ (reference sequence).

The genes are TRBV3-1 (or the pseudogene TRBV3-2) and TRBJ2-2; no definite D call. The V end was cut by 1 base, the J end by 6 bases, with 15 bases between. Germline-derived CDR1 and CDR2 are LGHDT and YNNKEL (reference sequence). This CDR3 contains 16 residues. The chain's CDR3 is CASSQVYALPAGELFF. The CDR3 region has the DNA TGTGCCAGCAGCCAAGTATACGCCCTACCTGCCGGGGAGCTGTTTTTT.

The V and J genes are TRBV2 and TRBJ1-4, with D perhaps TRBD1 (5 bases). Trimming removed 4 bases from V and 0 bases from J, with 9 bases in between. The CDR3 loop spans 15 amino acids. Germline values: CDR1 SNHLY, CDR2 FYNNEI. The CDR3 DNA reads TGTGCCAGCAGTGTAGGAGGGGCAACTAATGAAAAACTGTTTTTT. Encoded protein: CASSVGGATNEKLFF.

V usage is TRBV5-1 and J usage is TRBJ1-1; D is uncertain. This CDR3 contains 14 residues. From germline, CDR1 is SGHRS and CDR2 YFSETQ. Trimming removed 0 bases from V and 4 bases from J, with 10 bases in between. The DNA of the CDR3 is TGCGCCAGCAGCTTGGCCGGGTTTGGCACTGAAGCTTTCTTT. Residues: CASSLAGFGTEAFF.

The V gene is TRBV28, the J gene TRBJ2-5; the match to TRBD2 covers 7 bases. J was trimmed by 4 bases and V by 1 base; bases with no gene match: 0. The CDR3 has 13 amino acids. Germline lookup yields CDR1 MDHEN and CDR2 SYDVKM. CDR3 loop: CASSLSGGETQYF. In DNA form, the CDR3 reads TGTGCCAGCAGTTTATCGGGGGGAGAGACCCAGTACTTC.

V usage is TRBV7-3 and J usage is TRBJ2-5, with D hard to call. This CDR3 contains 16 residues. CDR1 is SGHTA and CDR2 is FQGTGA in the germline V gene. The V and J ends lost 4 bases and 0 bases respectively, with 15 bases between them. The CDR3 DNA sequence: TGTGCCAGCAGCTCCGGAATTGGGCTGTACCAAGAGACCCAGTACTTC. It translates to CASSSGIGLYQETQYF.

The chain carries TRBV4-2 and TRBJ2-2; 14 bases map to TRBD2. The germline CDR1 and CDR2 sequences are LGHNA and YNFKEQ. The CDR3 length is 19 residues. Trimming took 2 bases from V and 1 from J; bases not matched to a gene: 6. As DNA, the CDR3 is TGTGCCAGCAGCCAATATCTTGGACTAGCGGGGGGGAACACCGGGGAGCTGTTTTTT. Protein product: CASSQYLGLAGGNTGELFF.

The chain couples TRBV28 to TRBJ1-2; 7 bases line up with TRBD1. The germline CDR1 and CDR2 sequences are MDHEN and SYDVKM. Trimming at V came to 7 bases and at J to 2 bases, leaving 10 bases not matched to a gene. The CDR3 sequence is 15 residues long. In DNA form, the CDR3 reads TGTGCCAGCACCCGGAAGGGGGCAGGGAACTATGGCTACACCTTC. Its translation is CASTRKGAGNYGYTF.

The genes are TRBV19 and TRBJ1-5, with D possibly matching TRBD1 (5 bases). There are 18 residues in the CDR3. In germline, CDR1 is LNHDA, CDR2 SQIVND (reference sequence). V was clipped by 2 bases and J by 0 bases, with 17 bases between them. The CDR3 DNA reads as TGTGCCAGTAGTATACTGACAGACAGTCTCTATAGCAATCAGCCCCAGCATTTT. This sequence encodes CASSILTDSLYSNQPQHF.

For the CDR3, the DNA is TGTGCCAGCAGCTTAGCGAGGGCCAATGAGCAGTTCTTC. As protein: CASSLARANEQFF. This rearrangement joins TRBV7-2 to TRBJ2-1; maybe TRBD2 (5 bases). Trimming removed 0 bases from V and 6 bases from J, with 6 bases in between. Looked up from germline, CDR1 is SGHTA and CDR2 is FQGNSA. The length of the CDR3 is 13 residues.

V usage is TRBV29-1 and J usage is TRBJ1-2; D unresolved. The CDR3 runs 13 residues. Germline V CDR1 and CDR2: SQVTM, ANQGSEA. Trimming took off 6 bases at V and 5 bases at J, with 16 bases between the two ends. The CDR3 region is CSVSRGGPYGYTF. Written as DNA, the CDR3 is TGCAGCGTGAGCCGCGGAGGCCCTTATGGCTACACCTTC.

The V and J genes are TRBV9 and TRBJ2-2; D not resolved. The CDR3 is made up of 15 amino acids. With 4 bases removed from V and 6 bases from J, the gap between germline ends came to 16 bases. Germline CDR1 is SGDLS and CDR2 is YYNGEE. CDR3 residues: CASSLSPTASGELFF. CDR3 DNA sequence: TGTGCCAGCAGCCTTAGCCCAACTGCCTCCGGGGAGCTGTTTTTT.

V usage is TRBV28 and J usage is TRBJ2-3; no clear D gene. The germline V gene encodes CDR1 MDHEN and CDR2 SYDVKM. Trimming removed 2 bases at V and 4 bases at J, with 19 bases between. This CDR3 region has 17 residues. The DNA of the CDR3 is TGTGCCAGCAGTTTACGGGTAGTAGGAACGCTCCCAGATACGCAGTATTTT. This translates into CASSLRVVGTLPDTQYF.

V gene TRBV5-6 combines with J gene TRBJ2-7, with 9 nucleotides matching TRBD2. Germline V gene data show CDR1 as SGHDT and CDR2 as YYEEEE. The trim removed 3 bases at V and 4 bases at J, leaving 14 bases unmatched. The length of the CDR3 is 17 residues. The CDR3 region has the DNA TGTGCCAGCAGCTCGTCCCCCCGGGCGGGGGGGCCTTACGAGCAGTACTTC. Protein: CASSSSPRAGGPYEQYF.

The chain uses TRBV2 and TRBJ1-2, with 7 positions matching TRBD1. J lost 4 bases, V lost 7 bases, and 9 bases had no gene match. The length of the CDR3 is 14 residues. Germline CDR1 reads SNHLY; CDR2 reads FYNNEI. As DNA, the CDR3 is TGTGCCAGCACCTACGCCGGGACAGTCTATGGCTACACCTTC. This codes for CASTYAGTVYGYTF.

As to this clone: The identical CDR3 is also encoded by other nucleotide sequences in the sample. The chain carries TRBV5-1 and TRBJ1-1, with TRBD1 matching 11 bases. The CDR3 covers 14 residues. Trimming took 4 bases from V and 4 from J; bases not matched to a gene: 3. From germline, CDR1 is SGHRS and CDR2 YFSETQ. CDR3 coding DNA: TGCGCCAGCAGCGTGGGACAGGGGGGCACTGAAGCTTTCTTT. Protein product: CASSVGQGGTEAFF.

V and J are TRBV24-1 and TRBJ1-1; TRBD1 matches at 7 bases. V lost 4 bases and J lost 8; bases outside the gene matches: 9. The V gene's germline CDR1 is KGHDR and CDR2 SFDVKD. The CDR3 length is 14 residues. Written as DNA, the CDR3 is TGTGCCACCAGTGACAAAACAGGGGTTGGGGAAGCTTTCTTT. Protein: CATSDKTGVGEAFF.

The gene calls are TRBV29-1 and TRBJ2-2, with TRBD1 matching 7 bases. The germline V gene has CDR1 SQVTM and CDR2 ANQGSEA. With 7 bases clipped from V and 0 bases from J, the junction kept 5 bases outside the gene matches. The CDR3 covers 14 residues. CDR3 DNA sequence: TGCAGCGGAGCCGGGACAGCGAACACCGGGGAGCTGTTTTTT. Its translation: CSGAGTANTGELFF.

The chain employs TRBV13 and TRBJ2-3; TRBD2 aligns across 8 bases. The CDR3 length is 16 residues. The germline CDR1 and CDR2 sequences are PRHDT and FYEKMQ (reference sequence). After removal of 0 bases from V and 0 bases from J, the junction contained 2 bases not matched to a gene. The CDR3 region is CASSLGGGASTDTQYF. Written as DNA, the CDR3 is TGTGCCAGCAGCTTAGGCGGGGGGGCGAGCACAGATACGCAGTATTTT.

This chain joins TRBV7-9 and TRBJ1-4, with D possibly being TRBD1 (5 bases). The ends were cut back, 1 base at V and 3 bases at J, with 9 bases in the middle. Germline CDR1 is SEHNR and CDR2 is FQNEAQ (reference sequence). The CDR3 is 15 residues long. The CDR3 sequence: CASSLVAGPNEKLFF. The CDR3 region has the DNA TGTGCCAGCAGCTTAGTCGCAGGGCCTAATGAAAAACTGTTTTTT.

V usage is TRBV12-3 or TRBV12-4 and J usage is TRBJ2-2; unclear D gene. With 3 bases removed from V and 7 bases from J, the gap between germline ends came to 6 bases. This CDR3 region has 12 residues. The CDR3 DNA is TGTGCCAGCAGTTTCCTTCGCGGGGAGCTGTTTTTT. Translation gives CASSFLRGELFF.

This chain uses TRBV7-8 with TRBJ1-2; a possible D gene is TRBD1 (5 bases). The germline V gene encodes CDR1 SGHVS and CDR2 FQNEAQ. The CDR3 contains 14 residues. V lost 0 bases to trimming and J lost 8 bases, with 13 bases between them. In DNA, the CDR3 is TGTGCCAGCAGCTTAGCGCGGGGGATAGGCGGCTACACCTTC. Its translation: CASSLARGIGGYTF.

The chain joins TRBV11-2 to TRBJ2-7; 8 bases map to TRBD2. The CDR3 has 14 amino acids. V dropped 5 bases and J dropped 4; count of bases not matched to a gene: 7. Germline lookup yields CDR1 SGHAT and CDR2 FQNNGV. The CDR3 is CASSLREGEYEQYV. The CDR3 region has the DNA TGTGCCAGCAGCCTCCGGGAGGGGGAGTACGAGCAGTACGTC.

V and J are TRBV2 and TRBJ2-7; 10 bases agree with TRBD1. Looked up from germline, CDR1 is SNHLY and CDR2 is FYNNEI. J was trimmed by 3 bases and V by 5 bases; bases with no gene match: 10. The length of the CDR3 is 16 residues. This chain's CDR3 is CASSSRQGAGNYEQYF. CDR3 coding DNA: TGTGCCAGCAGTTCCCGACAGGGGGCGGGTAACTACGAGCAGTACTTC.